The 18 T cell receptor beta chains listed next were all sequenced from one sample in a study of regulatory T cells in long-lasting Graves disease. TCR beta libraries were built with iRepertoire HTBI primers and Arm-PCR of CDR3 regions. TCRdb redid the calling of the multiplex PCR reads with MiXCR, one entry per CDR3 protein. Seen here are over 350,000 distinct CDR3 sequences, around 20% observed once, and the top ten hold more than 20%. Sample time point: persistent/refractory GD, antithyroid drugs over 5 years with positive TRAb. Isolated PBMC RNA provided the starting material for the TCR library. This material consisted of peripheral blood mononuclear cells (PBMCs), taken when the disease was refractory, from a patient treated with antithyroid drugs. These receptors came from a female donor with Graves disease.

The V call is TRBV12-3 or TRBV12-4, the J call TRBJ1-1; 7 bases fit TRBD1. V was clipped by 3 bases and J by 4 bases; unmatched bases: 11. This CDR3 has 16 amino acids. The CDR3 region has the DNA TGTGCCAGCAGTTTGGGGCCGGCAGGGGGTTCCACTGAAGCTTTCTTT. Protein sequence: CASSLGPAGGSTEAFF.

This clonotype was counted many times. The chain recombines TRBV20-1 with TRBJ2-7; D is unresolved. Germline V gene data show CDR1 as DFQATT and CDR2 as SNEGSKA (reference sequence). There are 13 residues in the CDR3. The V and J ends lost 8 bases and 2 bases respectively, with 16 bases between them. CDR3 nucleotides: TGCAGTCCCTACTCGACTGATACCTACGAGCAGTACTTC. This codes for CSPYSTDTYEQYF.

This clonotype showed up just a few times. The chain carries TRBV10-3 and TRBJ1-6; unclear D gene. V was pared by 6 bases and J by 4 bases, with 10 bases between. Germline values: CDR1 ENHRY, CDR2 SYGVKD. This CDR3 comprises 14 residues. The CDR3 region is CAIRDTDYNSPLHF. As DNA, the CDR3 is TGTGCCATCAGAGACACCGATTATAATTCACCCCTCCACTTT.

There are many counts of this clonotype. The chain recombines TRBV12-3 or TRBV12-4 with TRBJ1-5; weak D call: TRBD1 (5 bases). The CDR3 runs to 13 residues. V lost 6 bases to trimming and J lost 8 bases, with 14 bases between them. For the CDR3, the DNA is TGTGCCAGCAGCCCACCACCGGGGGAGCCCCAGCATTTT. Translated, it gives CASSPPPGEPQHF.

The rearrangement links TRBV7-9 to TRBJ1-4; possibly TRBD1 for D (5 bases). This CDR3 contains 15 residues. Germline CDR1 reads SEHNR; CDR2 reads FQNEAQ (reference sequence). V lost 3 bases and J lost 4, with 12 bases in between. The CDR3 DNA sequence: TGTGCCAGCAGCTTGGGGGACGGGGGTAATGAAAAACTGTTTTTT. It encodes CASSLGDGGNEKLFF.

This clonotype appeared many times. The V call is TRBV7-2, the J call TRBJ1-1; no definite D call. V lost 2 bases and J lost 1, with 8 bases in between. In germline, CDR1 is SGHTA, CDR2 FQGNSA. The CDR3 sequence is 14 residues long. The CDR3 nucleotides are TGTGCCAGCAGCTTAATCATAACGAACACTGAAGCTTTCTTT. Translated, it gives CASSLIITNTEAFF.

Many counts were recorded for this clonotype. The chain carries TRBV30 and TRBJ1-2, with D uncertain. Deletions cut 2 bases from V and 4 bases from J, with 8 bases between. The CDR3 is 12 amino acids. The germline V gene encodes CDR1 GTSNPN and CDR2 SVGIG (reference sequence). CDR3 protein: CAWSRVTYGYTF. Written as DNA, the CDR3 is TGTGCCTGGAGTAGGGTTACCTATGGCTACACCTTC.

There are many counts of this clonotype. V is TRBV20-1 and J is TRBJ1-1; D not resolved. This CDR3 comprises 12 residues. Trimming pared 3 bases from V and 1 base from J, leaving 6 bases between. Looked up from germline, CDR1 is DFQATT and CDR2 is SNEGSKA (reference sequence). The CDR3 sequence: CSARVSNTEAFF. The CDR3 coding sequence is TGCAGTGCTAGGGTATCGAACACTGAAGCTTTCTTT.

This clonotype turned up a few times. This chain joins TRBV6-1 and TRBJ2-5; no clear D gene. With 6 bases removed from V and 4 bases from J, the gap between germline ends came to 9 bases. Germline-derived CDR1 and CDR2 are MNHNS and SASEGT. The CDR3 loop spans 12 amino acids. CDR3 protein: CASRSVAETQYF. The CDR3 DNA sequence: TGTGCCAGCAGGAGCGTGGCAGAGACCCAGTACTTC.

About this clonotype itself: One end of the junction does not line up with germline, which may come from a read error. V gene TRBV6-5 combines with J gene TRBJ2-5; TRBD2 matches 8 bases. From germline, CDR1 is MNHEY and CDR2 SVGAGI. The CDR3 spans 16 residues. In DNA, the CDR3 is TGTACCAGCAGTTTTCGACTAGCGCCCAACCTAGAGACCCAGTACTTC. Amino acids: CTSSFRLAPNLETQYF.

This clonotype showed up many times. This rearrangement joins TRBV7-9 to TRBJ2-7; tentative D call: TRBD2 (6 bases). The germline CDR1 and CDR2 sequences are SEHNR and FQNEAQ (reference sequence). This CDR3 is built from 16 residues. The V gene lost 3 bases and the J gene lost 6 bases, with 21 bases spanning the gap. CDR3 nucleotides: TGTGCCAGCAGCTTGGGTCTCTCGGAGGGAATGGGCGAGCAGTACTTC. Translated, it gives CASSLGLSEGMGEQYF.

The chain recombines TRBV4-3 with TRBJ1-5; 7 nucleotides agree with TRBD1. This CDR3 contains 17 residues. Germline loops: CDR1 LGHNA, CDR2 YSLEER. The V segment lost 4 bases and the J segment 0 bases; nucleotides outside the gene matches: 9. CDR3 bases: TGCGCCAGCAGCCCCGGCGCGGGACAGAATAGCAATCAGCCCCAGCATTTT. This encodes CASSPGAGQNSNQPQHF.

The gene calls are TRBV19 and TRBJ1-1, with D hard to call. Trimming removed 3 bases from V and 1 base from J, with 6 bases in between. The CDR3 is 13 residues long. Looked up from germline, CDR1 is LNHDA and CDR2 is SQIVND (reference sequence). CDR3 amino acids: CASSIPWNTEAFF. In DNA, the CDR3 is TGTGCCAGTAGTATCCCGTGGAACACTGAAGCTTTCTTT. Full variable domain (remainder filled in from reference TRBV19 and TRBJ1-1): DGGITQSPKYLFRKEGQNVTLSCEQNLNHDAMYWYRQDPGQGLRLIYYSQIVNDFQKGDIAEGYSVSREKKESFPLTVTSAQKNPTAFYLCASSIPWNTEAFFGQGTRLTVV.

This clonotype was counted only a few times. V and J are TRBV15 and TRBJ2-2; D is possibly TRBD1 (5 bases). Per germline, CDR1 LNHNV and CDR2 YYDKDF (reference sequence). The length of the CDR3 is 15 residues. The V end lost 3 bases, the J end lost 4 bases, and 12 bases lay between the germline ends. The CDR3 DNA reads TGTGCCACCAGCAGGACAGATAAGCCCACCGGGGAGCTGTTTTTT. This codes for CATSRTDKPTGELFF.

A few counts support this clonotype. The V and J genes are TRBV7-9 and TRBJ1-1, with 7 bases that match TRBD1. CDR3 length equals 14 residues. V shed 4 bases and J 4 bases; nucleotides not matched to a gene: 6. From germline, CDR1 is SEHNR and CDR2 FQNEAQ (reference sequence). CDR3 amino acids: CASSSDRTGTEAFF. In nucleotides, the CDR3 is TGTGCCAGCAGCTCGGACAGGACGGGCACTGAAGCTTTCTTT.

Points on this clonotype: A clone one base away is much larger, so this may be a read error. The V gene is TRBV12-3 or TRBV12-4, the J gene TRBJ2-2; perhaps TRBD1 as D (8 bases). V shed 6 bases and J shed 7 bases, with 15 bases lying between them. There are 14 residues in the CDR3. CDR3 region: CASRGTGGGGELFF. The CDR3 DNA sequence: TGTGCCAGCAGGGGTACAGGGGGGGGCGGGGAGCTGTTTTTT.

This chain connects TRBV29-1 to TRBJ1-4; possible D gene TRBD1, 6 bases. CDR1 and CDR2 (germline): SQVTM, ANQGSEA. Trimming shortened V by 7 bases and J by 0 bases, and 12 bases separated the two germline ends. CDR3 size: 14 residues. The CDR3 nucleotides read TGCAGCGGCCTTGGGGGGCCAACTAATGAAAAACTGTTTTTT. Its protein is CSGLGGPTNEKLFF.

The chain carries TRBV3-1 and TRBJ2-2; D may be TRBD1 or TRBD2 (6 bases each). Per the germline V gene, CDR1 is LGHDT and CDR2 is YNNKEL (reference sequence). CDR3 length: 16 amino acids. Trimming shortened V by 3 bases and J by 6 bases, and 17 bases separated the two germline ends. CDR3 in amino acids: CASSQRGAFSPGELFF. CDR3 sequence (DNA): TGTGCCAGCAGCCAGAGGGGGGCTTTTTCCCCCGGGGAGCTGTTTTTT.